The 30 T cell receptor beta chains in this list originate from one sample, sequenced in a study of beta chain features in type 1 diabetes. What these receptors recognize is not known. Investigators reverse transcribed all isolated RNA, so they sequenced expressed TCRB transcripts. Only in-frame clones appear in the TCRdb table, and some are missing; sequencing was by immunoSEQ multiplex PCR. The repertoire includes hundreds of thousands of clones, around 15% of them detected once, and approximately 0.043% sits in the top ten. Study-wide results and caveats: There was a moderate but significant shortening of TCRB CDR3s in all four CD4+ subsets of Type 1 diabetes patients.

Material for sequencing was naive CD4+ T cells from blood. The receptors come from a man aged 18 to 29 with type 1 diabetes.

This clone was detected many times. Other DNA sequences within the sample encode an identical CDR3. This chain connects TRBV28 to TRBJ2-7, with D tentatively TRBD2 (5 bases). Deletions cut 2 bases from V and 4 bases from J, with 6 bases between. Germline V gene data show CDR1 as MDHEN and CDR2 as SYDVKM. The CDR3 is 12 amino acids. CDR3 loop: CASSLGGYEQYF. The CDR3 DNA reads TGTGCCAGCAGTTTAGGAGGTTACGAGCAGTACTTC.

This clone appeared a few times. The chain links TRBV25-1 to TRBJ1-4, with TRBD1 as a possible D gene (5 bases). CDR1 MGHDK and CDR2 SYGVNS come from the germline V gene. This CDR3 comprises 15 residues. Trimming removed 5 bases from V and 4 bases from J, with 14 bases in between. The CDR3 sequence: CASSKRQGFNEKLFF. The CDR3 coding sequence is TGTGCCAGCAGTAAACGTCAGGGTTTTAATGAAAAACTGTTTTTT.

The table lists this clone with a few counts. The V call is TRBV29-1, the J call TRBJ1-6; D is ambiguous. Germline CDR1 SQVTM, CDR2 ANQGSEA. The CDR3 is 13 amino acids. Trimming took 5 bases from V and 10 from J, leaving 15 bases between them. CDR3 in DNA: TGCAGCGTTATTTTGGAGCCCGGATCACCCCTCCACTTT. This encodes CSVILEPGSPLHF.

This clone was recorded a few times. The CDR3 protein is CASRSVGEQFF. The CDR3 DNA is TGTGCCAGCAGGTCCGTCGGTGAGCAGTTCTTC. The chain recombines TRBV7-2 with TRBJ2-1; D is ambiguous. Germline CDR1 and CDR2: SGHTA and FQGNSA. This CDR3 comprises 11 residues. Trimming shortened V by 6 bases and J by 9 bases, and 9 bases separated the two germline ends.

The chain employs TRBV29-1 and TRBJ2-5; 8 positions match TRBD2. The CDR3 is 14 residues long. From germline, CDR1 is SQVTM and CDR2 ANQGSEA. V dropped 5 bases and J dropped 3; count of bases not matched to a gene: 8. The CDR3 DNA reads TGCAGCGTTCAGGACGGCGGGGGGAAAGAGACCCAGTACTTC. Protein: CSVQDGGGKETQYF.

This clone was detected only a few times. V gene TRBV30 combines with J gene TRBJ1-3; D perhaps matches TRBD1 (6 bases). There are 17 residues in the CDR3. The ends were cut back, 0 bases at V and 0 bases at J, with 15 bases in the middle. Germline lookup yields CDR1 GTSNPN and CDR2 SVGIG (reference sequence). The CDR3 spells CAWSVRGAPFSGNTIYF. As DNA, the CDR3 is TGTGCCTGGAGTGTTCGGGGGGCGCCGTTCTCTGGAAACACCATATATTTT.

This clone was seen more than once but under ten times. The J gene is TRBJ1-5, the V gene TRBV30, with 9 bases aligning to TRBD1. Germline values: CDR1 GTSNPN, CDR2 SVGIG (reference sequence). Trimming cost V 2 bases and J 6 bases; bases outside gene matches: 5. The CDR3 spans 14 residues. This CDR3 is CAWSSGTGTQPQHF. The DNA of the CDR3 is TGTGCCTGGAGTTCCGGGACAGGGACTCAGCCCCAGCATTTT.

This clone was seen only a few times. The chain has TRBV5-1 and TRBJ2-6; D remains unclear. The CDR3 length is 14 residues. The germline V gene encodes CDR1 SGHRS and CDR2 YFSETQ. V dropped 6 bases and J dropped 0 bases, with 7 bases sitting between them. The CDR3 loop is CASTDTSGANVLTF. The CDR3 nucleotides read TGCGCCAGCACCGACACCTCTGGGGCCAACGTCCTGACTTTC. The full variable domain, rest sourced from reference TRBV5-1 and TRBJ2-6, is KAGVTQTPRYLIKTRGQQVTLSCSPISGHRSVSWYQQTPGQGLQFLFEYFSETQRNKGNFPGRFSGRQFSNSRSEMNVSTLELGDSALYLCASTDTSGANVLTFGAGSRLTVL.

The chain combines TRBV5-1 with TRBJ2-6; D not resolved. This CDR3 contains 16 residues. V lost 1 base, J lost 2 bases, and 10 bases lay in between. From germline, CDR1 is SGHRS and CDR2 YFSETQ. The CDR3 DNA follows: TGCGCCAGCAGCTTGTGGCAGGTAGCTGGGGCCAACGTCCTGACTTTC. Translation: CASSLWQVAGANVLTF.

This clone occurred a few times. The chain employs TRBV5-1 and TRBJ2-5; D unclear. Trimming removed 2 bases from V and 7 bases from J, with 15 bases in between. Per germline, CDR1 SGHRS and CDR2 YFSETQ. The CDR3 is made up of 14 amino acids. CDR3 coding DNA: TGCGCCAGCAGCTTTGATAGTCCGTTTGGGACCCAGTACTTC. It yields the protein CASSFDSPFGTQYF.

The chain uses TRBV30 and TRBJ1-3, with TRBD1 as a possible D gene (6 bases). The V gene lost 3 bases and the J gene lost 0 bases, with 12 bases spanning the gap. The germline V gene encodes CDR1 GTSNPN and CDR2 SVGIG (reference sequence). The CDR3 contains 15 residues. Here the CDR3 DNA reads TGTGCCTGGAGCCGGACAGCCATCTCTGGAAACACCATATATTTT. Protein: CAWSRTAISGNTIYF.

This clone came up a few times. This CDR3 is also generated by other DNA sequences in the sample. The V call is TRBV30, the J call TRBJ2-7, with 8 bases lining up with TRBD2. The trim removed 2 bases at V and 0 bases at J, leaving 3 bases unmatched. CDR1 and CDR2 from the germline V gene are GTSNPN and SVGIG (reference sequence). The CDR3 loop spans 14 amino acids. The CDR3 region is CAWSRGGSSYEQYF. CDR3 nucleotide sequence: TGTGCCTGGAGTCGGGGGGGTAGCTCCTACGAGCAGTACTTC.

The chain recombines TRBV2 with TRBJ1-5; 10 bases map to TRBD1. V shed 5 bases and J 7 bases; nucleotides not matched to a gene: 5. The CDR3 spans 14 residues. Germline values: CDR1 SNHLY, CDR2 FYNNEI. The CDR3 sequence: CASSRQGARQPQHF. The CDR3 DNA sequence: TGTGCCAGCAGTAGACAGGGGGCGAGGCAGCCCCAGCATTTT.

The genes are TRBV29-1 and TRBJ2-2; TRBD2 aligns across 8 bases. CDR1 is SQVTM, CDR2 ANQGSEA, per germline. V lost 6 bases to trimming and J lost 5 bases; unmatched junction nucleotides: 8. The CDR3 consists of 14 residues. CDR3 region: CSVPGGAGTGELFF. As DNA, the CDR3 is TGCAGCGTACCCGGGGGGGCAGGTACCGGGGAGCTGTTTTTT.

The chain uses TRBV7-3 and TRBJ2-6; tentatively, D is TRBD2 (6 bases). Germline values: CDR1 SGHTA, CDR2 FQGTGA. The CDR3 sequence is 15 residues long. The V end was cut by 5 bases, the J end by 5 bases, with 13 bases between. The CDR3 loop reads CASSKGTSRANVLTF. The CDR3 region has the DNA TGTGCCAGCAGCAAAGGGACTTCTCGGGCCAACGTCCTGACTTTC.

The chain recombines TRBV5-1 with TRBJ2-5; D is unclear. Germline CDR1 reads SGHRS; CDR2 reads YFSETQ. The ends were cut back, 0 bases at V and 4 bases at J, with 10 bases in the middle. The CDR3 length is 14 residues. The CDR3 spells CASSLGPLGETQYF. For the CDR3, the DNA is TGCGCCAGCAGCTTGGGTCCCCTGGGAGAGACCCAGTACTTC.

This clone was seen only a few times. In the same sample, other DNA sequences code for this CDR3. The chain carries TRBV5-1 and TRBJ2-7, with TRBD2 identical over 8 bases. This CDR3 has 14 residues. Germline lookup yields CDR1 SGHRS and CDR2 YFSETQ. Unmatched junction bases numbered 2, after V lost 1 base and J lost 2 bases. CDR3 nucleotide sequence: TGCGCCAGCAGCTTGACGGGAGGGACCTACGAGCAGTACTTC. This translates into CASSLTGGTYEQYF.

The CDR3 nucleotides are TGTGCCAGTAGTTTTGGGGATACGCAGTATTTT. Translated: CASSFGDTQYF. The chain links TRBV6-4 to TRBJ2-3, with no clear D. The V and J ends lost 9 bases and 6 bases respectively, with 10 bases between them. Germline lookup yields CDR1 MRHNA and CDR2 SNTAGT. CDR3 length: 11 amino acids.

This clone has just a few counts. The V call is TRBV7-9, the J call TRBJ2-5; D unclear. The V gene's germline CDR1 is SEHNR and CDR2 FQNEAQ (reference sequence). The CDR3 extends over 14 amino acids. V lost 2 bases, J lost 2 bases, and 9 bases lay in between. The CDR3 region is CASSLSTAQETQYF. The CDR3 bases are TGTGCCAGCAGCTTATCAACAGCACAAGAGACCCAGTACTTC.

The table lists this clone with a few counts. The chain carries TRBV6-1 and TRBJ2-5, with 10 bases aligning to TRBD1. CDR1 is MNHNS and CDR2 is SASEGT in the germline V gene. J lost 6 bases, V lost 8 bases, and 3 bases had no gene match. CDR3 length equals 12 residues. The CDR3 is CASGTGAKTQYF. Written as DNA, the CDR3 is TGTGCCAGCGGGACAGGGGCAAAGACCCAGTACTTC.

This clone was seen only a few times. The CDR3 region is CASSQGPDRLYNEQFF. CDR3 sequence (DNA): TGCGCCAGCAGTCAAGGTCCGGACAGGTTATACAATGAGCAGTTCTTC. This chain uses TRBV23-1 with TRBJ2-1, with TRBD1 matching over 7 bases. TRBV23-1 belongs to the ORF category, with a function that is uncertain. CDR3 length equals 16 residues. V dropped 2 bases and J dropped 4; count of bases not matched to a gene: 8.

The gene calls are TRBV7-2 and TRBJ2-5, with D perhaps given as TRBD1 or TRBD2 (5 bases each). The CDR3 runs to 15 residues. Germline assignment: CDR1 SGHTA and CDR2 FQGNSA. V lost 4 bases and J lost 4, with 16 bases in between. The chain's CDR3 is CASSSRDGTIETQYF. The CDR3 DNA reads TGTGCCAGCAGCTCCAGGGACGGAACGATAGAGACCCAGTACTTC. The whole variable domain, remainder taken from reference TRBV7-2 and TRBJ2-5, is GAGVSQSPSNKVTEKGKDVELRCDPISGHTALYWYRQSLGQGLEFLIYFQGNSAPDKSGLPSDRFSAERTGGSVSTLTIQRTQQEDSAVYLCASSSRDGTIETQYFGPGTRLLVL.

This clone was detected a few times. The chain is built from TRBV2 and TRBJ1-6; weak D call: TRBD1 (6 bases). Trimming took 3 bases from V and 11 from J, leaving 14 bases between them. CDR1 SNHLY and CDR2 FYNNEI come from the germline V gene. This CDR3 contains 14 residues. The CDR3 loop is CASSDTGRRAPLHF. CDR3 bases: TGTGCCAGCAGTGACACAGGGCGAAGGGCACCCCTCCACTTT.

This clone has just a few counts. The chain uses TRBV15 and TRBJ2-3; 9 bases fit TRBD1. Germline V gene data show CDR1 as LNHNV and CDR2 as YYDKDF (reference sequence). CDR3 length equals 17 residues. The V gene end was trimmed by 0 bases and the J gene end by 3 bases; junction bases not matched to a gene: 7. In DNA, the CDR3 is TGTGCCACCAGCAGAGAGTATCCGGGACAGGGTACAGATACGCAGTATTTT. Amino acids: CATSREYPGQGTDTQYF.

The chain combines TRBV7-3 with TRBJ2-3, with TRBD2 matching 13 bases. J lost 5 bases, V lost 3 bases, and 2 bases had no gene match. CDR3 length: 15 amino acids. Germline V CDR1 and CDR2: SGHTA, FQGTGA. Written as DNA, the CDR3 is TGTGCCAGCAGCTTGGGACTAGCGGGGAAAGATACGCAGTATTTT. Its translation: CASSLGLAGKDTQYF. Filled out from reference TRBV7-3 and TRBJ2-3, the complete variable domain reads GAGVSQTPSNKVTEKGKYVELRCDPISGHTALYWYRQSLGQGPEFLIYFQGTGAADDSGLPNDRFFAVRPEGSVSTLKIQRTERGDSAVYLCASSLGLAGKDTQYFGPGTRLTVL.

This chain uses TRBV5-1 with TRBJ2-7, with 7 bases fitting TRBD1. The trim removed 8 bases at V and 6 bases at J, leaving 14 bases unmatched. CDR3 length equals 14 residues. Germline-derived CDR1 and CDR2 are SGHRS and YFSETQ. CDR3 in amino acids: CARTLHRDRLEQYF. The CDR3 DNA follows: TGCGCCAGGACTCTACACCGGGACAGACTCGAGCAGTACTTC.

This clone was observed a single time. V and J are TRBV30 and TRBJ1-2; D gene uncertain. The CDR3 has 16 amino acids. V dropped 0 bases and J dropped 0 bases, with 14 bases sitting between them. CDR1 is GTSNPN and CDR2 is SVGIG in the germline V gene (reference sequence). The CDR3 loop reads CAWSVMIYSPNYGYTF. For the CDR3, the DNA is TGTGCCTGGAGTGTTATGATCTACAGCCCTAACTATGGCTACACCTTC.

The chain uses TRBV4-2 and TRBJ1-4, with 8 bases lining up with TRBD1. The germline gives CDR1 LGHNA, CDR2 YNFKEQ. V shed 0 bases, J shed 3 bases, and the junction held 12 bases outside the gene matches. The CDR3 contains 19 residues. The CDR3 DNA reads TGTGCCAGCAGCCAAGATATCCCCACAGGGGGTAGGGCTAATGAAAAACTGTTTTTT. Its protein is CASSQDIPTGGRANEKLFF.

The chain employs TRBV7-3 and TRBJ1-2; D not resolved. CDR3 length equals 13 residues. V was pared by 4 bases and J by 7 bases, with 13 bases between. From germline, CDR1 is SGHTA and CDR2 FQGTGA. For the CDR3, the DNA is TGTGCCAGCAGCTCCTCAGTAGGAGCTGGCTACACCTTC. It is translated as CASSSSVGAGYTF.

The J gene is TRBJ1-5, the V gene TRBV5-4; maybe TRBD1 (5 bases). The CDR3 has 14 amino acids. Per germline, CDR1 SGHNT and CDR2 YYREEE (reference sequence). V gave up 3 bases and J gave up 2 bases, with 9 bases separating them. The CDR3 nucleotides read TGTGCCAGCAGCTCAGGGTTGGGCAATCAGCCCCAGCATTTT. It codes for CASSSGLGNQPQHF.